The rows below give T cell receptor beta chains drawn from one sample of a study of early T cells in non-severe SARS-CoV-2 infection. Via MiXCR, TCRdb re-called the 5' RACE reads, giving one row per CDR3 protein. The sample consists of tens of thousands of distinct CDR3 sequences, over 9% of them appearing once. The sequenced material came from whole blood. The source is an adult who was a healthcare worker with PCR-confirmed SARS-CoV-2 infection or an uninfected control (not recorded which). CDR3s include the opening cysteine and the closing phenylalanine or tryptophan. The order of the fields is V gene, clone size, CDR3 protein. Clone size appears in some rows only: once, few, many, or a class for an expanded clone.

v_gene: TRBV12-3/TRBV12-4; abundance: many; CDR3aa: CASSFWSTNEKLFF
v_gene: TRBV5-1; abundance: few; CDR3aa: CASTPGQGYNEQFF
v_gene: TRBV6-2/TRBV6-3; abundance: -; CDR3aa: CASSYSGPAYEQYF
v_gene: TRBV6-5; abundance: few; CDR3aa: CASSYLGRSNEKLFF
v_gene: TRBV3-1; abundance: -; CDR3aa: CASSREGSYEQYF
v_gene: TRBV20-1; abundance: few; CDR3aa: CSARASGRHTGELFF
v_gene: TRBV10-3; abundance: few; CDR3aa: CAIKETGMGTEAFF
v_gene: TRBV19; abundance: -; CDR3aa: CASAGSGGGQETQYF
v_gene: TRBV7-9; abundance: -; CDR3aa: CASSLLDLTQAEAFF
v_gene: TRBV12-3/TRBV12-4; abundance: few; CDR3aa: CASSLRATGSPLHF
v_gene: TRBV29-1; abundance: -; CDR3aa: CSVGRDGELFF
v_gene: TRBV6-6; abundance: few; CDR3aa: CASVRAMNTEAFF
v_gene: TRBV6-2/TRBV6-3; abundance: few; CDR3aa: CASSWFPGQRNEQYF
v_gene: TRBV6-5; abundance: few; CDR3aa: CASSLYRLQGANREQYF
v_gene: TRBV20-1; abundance: -; CDR3aa: CSAPRGQETQYF
v_gene: TRBV11-2; abundance: -; CDR3aa: CASSFGLANSYEQYF
v_gene: TRBV7-2; abundance: -; CDR3aa: CASSLTEYDTQYF
v_gene: TRBV7-9; abundance: -; CDR3aa: CASIRDSLGNTEAFF
v_gene: TRBV29-1; abundance: few; CDR3aa: CSVAVGSGSIFTNEQFF
v_gene: TRBV5-1; abundance: many; CDR3aa: CASSLEGGGRSF
v_gene: TRBV12-3/TRBV12-4; abundance: few; CDR3aa: CASSRPVAGGGLNTEAFF
v_gene: TRBV2; abundance: many; CDR3aa: CARGTGTSNQPQHF